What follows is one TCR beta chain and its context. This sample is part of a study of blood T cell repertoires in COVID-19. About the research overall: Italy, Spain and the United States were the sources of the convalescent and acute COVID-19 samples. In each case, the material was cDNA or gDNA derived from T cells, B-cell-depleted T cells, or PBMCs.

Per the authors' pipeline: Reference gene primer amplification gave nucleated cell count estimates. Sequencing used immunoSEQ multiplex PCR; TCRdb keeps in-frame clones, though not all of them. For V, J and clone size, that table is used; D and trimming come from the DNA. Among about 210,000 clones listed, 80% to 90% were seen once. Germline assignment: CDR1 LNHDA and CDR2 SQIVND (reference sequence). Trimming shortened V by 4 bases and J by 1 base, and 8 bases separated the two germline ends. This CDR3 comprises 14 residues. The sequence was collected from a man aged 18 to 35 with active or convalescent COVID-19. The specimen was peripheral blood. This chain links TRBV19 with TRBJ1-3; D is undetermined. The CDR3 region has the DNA TGTGCCAGTAGTAGGTCGGGTTCTGGAAACACCATATATTTT. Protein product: CASSRSGSGNTIYF.